A selection of T cell receptor beta chains follows, all from one sample in a study of T-cell reconstitution after alpha-beta-depleted transplantation in children. One entry per CDR3 protein results from TCRdb running MiXCR on the PCR reads. The data show almost 400,000 distinct CDR3 sequences, over 20% seen once. The sample here was PBMCs from the stem cell graft donor, taken from the stem cell graft. The source of these receptors is a human donor who donated a stem cell graft to a child with acute myeloid leukemia. The CDR3 runs from the conserved cysteine through the conserved F or W. A D gene is named only where the DNA matches it firmly. Only some rows state a clone size, as once, few, many or a class for expanded clones.

TRBD2 . 15 TRBJ2-1 TRBV12-3/TRBV12-4 CASSFRAGEGDEQFF TGTGCCAGCAGTTTTCGAGCGGGAGAGGGTGATGAGCAGTTCTTC
. . 13 TRBJ2-7 TRBV5-1 CASSLGPLEEQYF TGCGCCAGCAGCTTGGGTCCCCTGGAGGAGCAGTACTTC
TRBD2 . 15 TRBJ2-3 TRBV20-1 CSATLGGRVADTQYF TGCAGTGCGACCCTGGGGGGGAGAGTTGCAGATACGCAGTATTTT
. many 13 TRBJ2-7 TRBV12-3/TRBV12-4 CASSLSSDDEQYF TGTGCCAGCAGTTTGTCTAGCGATGACGAGCAGTACTTC
. . 14 TRBJ2-1 TRBV4-1 CASSQTGILREQFF TGCGCCAGCAGCCAGACCGGGATCCTCCGGGAGCAGTTCTTC
TRBD2 once 14 TRBJ2-5 TRBV11-2 CASGAGGPGETQYF TGTGCCAGCGGCGCGGGAGGGCCCGGAGAGACCCAGTACTTC
TRBD1 . 14 TRBJ1-5 TRBV20-1 CSAMGGTANQPQHF TGCAGTGCTATGGGAGGGACAGCAAATCAGCCCCAGCATTTT
. few 12 TRBJ1-2 TRBV5-1 CASSGGVYGYTF TGCGCCAGCAGCGGGGGGGTCTATGGCTACACCTTC
TRBD2 few 16 TRBJ2-1 TRBV12-3/TRBV12-4 CASSPIAGGSYNEQFF TGTGCCAGCAGTCCAATAGCGGGTGGCTCCTACAATGAGCAGTTCTTC
TRBD2 many 15 TRBJ2-1 TRBV13 CASSYRTSGINEQFF TGTGCCAGCAGTTACAGGACTAGCGGAATCAATGAGCAGTTCTTC
. . 13 TRBJ2-2 TRBV28 CASSFPRTGELFF TGTGCCAGCAGTTTTCCTAGAACCGGGGAGCTGTTTTTT
TRBD2 few 15 TRBJ2-1 TRBV27 CASKPEWGGSDEQFF TGTGCCAGCAAGCCGGAGTGGGGGGGGTCGGATGAGCAGTTCTTC
. many 13 TRBJ2-1 TRBV20-1 CSVHHGGTNEQFF TGCAGTGTGCACCACGGCGGGACAAATGAGCAGTTCTTC
TRBD1 . 17 TRBJ2-1 TRBV20-1 CSARRSRDRGLTDEQFF TGCAGTGCCCGAAGATCTCGGGACAGGGGACTCACCGATGAGCAGTTCTTC
. . 15 TRBJ2-2 TRBV20-1 CSTQKGGKNTGELFF TGCAGCACACAAAAGGGTGGGAAGAACACCGGGGAGCTGTTTTTT
TRBD1 few 15 TRBJ2-3 TRBV20-1 CSARGQGARTDTQYF TGCAGTGCTAGAGGACAGGGGGCTCGCACAGATACGCAGTATTTT
. few 15 TRBJ1-5 TRBV5-1 CASSSRPDSNQPQHF TGCGCCAGCAGCTCCAGACCTGATAGCAATCAGCCCCAGCATTTT
. many 13 TRBJ1-5 TRBV27 CASSPGGNQPQHF TGTGCCAGCAGTCCGGGCGGCAATCAGCCCCAGCATTTT
. many 15 TRBJ2-5 TRBV20-1 CSARDGAKGEETQYF TGCAGTGCTAGAGATGGTGCTAAAGGGGAAGAGACCCAGTACTTC
. few 14 TRBJ2-1 TRBV5-1 CASRPQERHNEQFF TGCGCCAGCAGACCTCAGGAAAGGCACAATGAGCAGTTCTTC
. . 12 TRBJ2-3 TRBV7-9 CASSLQGGTQYF TGTGCCAGCAGTCTACAGGGAGGCACGCAGTATTTT
TRBD2 many 14 TRBJ2-7 TRBV20-1 CSAFLAGGPHEQYF TGCAGTGCCTTTCTAGCGGGAGGGCCCCACGAGCAGTACTTC
. . 15 TRBJ2-1 TRBV6-1 CASSTRWRKDNEQFF TGTGCCAGCAGCACCCGGTGGCGGAAGGACAATGAGCAGTTCTTC
. . 15 TRBJ2-1 TRBV7-2 CASSPLGARGNEQFF TGTGCCAGCAGCCCGCTGGGAGCACGGGGCAATGAGCAGTTCTTC
TRBD2 many 17 TRBJ2-3 TRBV6-5 CASSYSGLAGGPDTQYF TGTGCCAGCAGTTACTCGGGACTAGCGGGAGGGCCAGATACGCAGTATTTT
. . 13 TRBJ2-5 TRBV20-1 CSASGVEGETQYF TGCAGTGCTAGCGGGGTGGAGGGGGAGACCCAGTACTTC
TRBD1 . 16 TRBJ2-7 TRBV5-1 CASSYTGTGGSYEQYF TGCGCCAGCAGCTACACCGGGACAGGGGGATCCTACGAGCAGTACTTC
. . 17 TRBJ2-2 TRBV4-3 CASSQDLKVANTGELFF TGCGCCAGCAGCCAAGATCTTAAGGTTGCGAACACCGGGGAGCTGTTTTTT
. . 15 TRBJ2-5 TRBV24-1 CATSNPGEAQETQYF TGTGCCACCAGCAACCCCGGGGAAGCGCAAGAGACCCAGTACTTC
TRBD2 . 16 TRBJ2-7 TRBV5-1 CASSGGTSGRGYEQYF TGCGCCAGCAGCGGCGGGACTAGCGGGAGAGGGTACGAGCAGTACTTC
TRBD1 few 16 TRBJ1-1 TRBV6-5 CASSSYRGQRDTEAFF TGTGCCAGCAGTTCATATAGGGGGCAAAGGGACACTGAAGCTTTCTTT
TRBD1 few 16 TRBJ2-5 TRBV7-6 CASRPTETGTGETQYF TGTGCCAGCAGGCCTACAGAGACCGGGACAGGGGAGACCCAGTACTTC
. few 15 TRBJ2-7 TRBV6-1 CASSERADGFYEQYF TGTGCCAGCAGTGAACGGGCAGATGGATTCTACGAGCAGTACTTC
. . 12 TRBJ2-7 TRBV29-1 CSVTGDYYEQYF TGCAGCGTCACAGGGGACTACTACGAGCAGTACTTC
. . 12 TRBJ1-2 TRBV28 CASKGRGRGYTF TGTGCCAGCAAGGGCAGGGGAAGGGGCTACACCTTC
TRBD2 many 18 TRBJ2-3 TRBV20-1 CSASTTIAGGPSTDTQYF TGCAGTGCCTCGACGACAATAGCGGGAGGGCCAAGCACAGATACGCAGTATTTT
TRBD1 many 16 TRBJ1-2 TRBV12-3/TRBV12-4 CASTDSWAGGVYGYTF TGTGCCAGCACCGACTCTTGGGCAGGGGGAGTCTATGGCTACACCTTC
TRBD2 few 16 TRBJ2-2 TRBV11-2 CALTGAAGGNTGELFF TGTGCCCTCACCGGAGCAGCGGGAGGGAACACCGGGGAGCTGTTTTTT
. few 10 TRBJ2-1 TRBV29-1 CSWMNNEQFF TGCAGCTGGATGAACAATGAGCAGTTCTTC
TRBD2 few 16 TRBJ2-3 TRBV10-2 CASSGGSGRWIDTQYF TGCGCCAGCAGTGGTGGTAGCGGGAGATGGATAGATACGCAGTATTTT
. few 14 TRBJ2-3 TRBV12-3/TRBV12-4 CASRTGTGTDTQYF TGTGCCAGCAGGACGGGAACAGGGACAGATACGCAGTATTTT